This T cell receptor beta chain was sequenced during a study of early T cells in non-severe SARS-CoV-2 infection (dated by TCRdb to the early 2020s). In terms of the full investigation: Because TCR sequencing was done on bulk RNA from unsorted whole blood, the alpha and beta chains could not be paired.

Library method: 5' RACE. The reads were generated on a NextSeq 500. In the TCR library protocol, unique molecular identifiers were attached to individual cDNA molecules to correct for PCR bias and sequencing error. Both TCR alpha and beta chains were sequenced, and tight co-correlation was observed between alpha and beta sequence abundances in each sample. As for how the authors treated the data: Decombinator V4 was used to annotate the V gene, J gene and CDR3 of the TCR sequences. Expanded TCRs were defined as changing significantly between any two time points under a Poisson model with p below 0.0001. TCR abundances were normalised to the total number of TCRs sequenced per sample and were expressed as counts per million. MAIT TCRs were defined by TRAV1-2 paired with TRAJ12, TRAJ20 or TRAJ33, and iNKT TCRs by TRAV10 paired with TRAJ18. VDJdb, accessed 1 November 2021, was searched for CMV, EBV and SARS-CoV-2 annotated TCRs, with TCRs annotated for multiple antigens excluded. TCRdb passed the public sequencing reads through fastp at Q25 and MiXCR, retaining productive beta sequences. Every entry covers one CDR3 protein and lists the most common genes and DNA from its rows. V and J calls and clone size were set by TCRdb, not the authors. This sample lists 75,000 to 100,000 distinct CDR3 sequences; approximately 14% were detected once. The ten largest clones add up to 6% to 7.5% of the sample.

As to this clonotype: It has no known antigen specificity. Base quality data are lacking; no much larger clone is found one base away.

What the work shows at the level of the full study, not this receptor alone: VDJdb matching was skewed toward anti-spike CD8 responses and likely underestimated virus-specific expansions, missing private and CD4 specificities.

This was a case-control study nested in a cohort of healthcare workers in London, UK, who had nasopharyngeal swab PCR tests and blood samples taken every week. Healthcare workers were enrolled in the week of the UK lockdown, from 23 to 31 March 2020, and were followed every week for up to 16 weeks. V is cut back by 1 base and J by 7 bases, with 10 bases in the junction unmatched. From the germline V gene, CDR1 is SQVTM and CDR2 is ANQGSEA. Inclusive of the bounding cysteine and phenylalanine, the CDR3 is 15 residues long. The entry retains the CDR3 DNA only, 45 bases that are in frame from base 1. The sequence is built from TRBV29-1 and TRBJ2-1; 7 bases in the junction line up with TRBD2. This receptor was taken from an adult who was a healthcare worker with PCR-confirmed SARS-CoV-2 infection or an uninfected control (not recorded which). The source material was whole blood. The DNA is TGCAGCGTTGAAGGGCACGCGGGAGTAATAAATGAGCAGTTCTTC. Protein translation: CSVEGHAGVINEQFF.